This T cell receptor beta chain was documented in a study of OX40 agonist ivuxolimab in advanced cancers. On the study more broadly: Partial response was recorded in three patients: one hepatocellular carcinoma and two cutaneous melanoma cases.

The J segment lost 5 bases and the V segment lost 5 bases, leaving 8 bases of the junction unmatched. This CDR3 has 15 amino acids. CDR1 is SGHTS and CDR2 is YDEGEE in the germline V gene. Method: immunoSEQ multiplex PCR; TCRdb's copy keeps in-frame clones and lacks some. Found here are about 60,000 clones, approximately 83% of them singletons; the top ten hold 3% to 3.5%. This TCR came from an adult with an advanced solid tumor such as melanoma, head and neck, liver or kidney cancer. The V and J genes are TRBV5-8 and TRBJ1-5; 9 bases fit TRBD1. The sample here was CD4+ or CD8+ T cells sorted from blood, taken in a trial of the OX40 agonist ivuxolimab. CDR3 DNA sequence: TGTGCCAGCAGGACGGGACAGGGTAAGGATCAGCCCCAGCATTTT. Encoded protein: CASRTGQGKDQPQHF.